This TCR beta chain is from a study of cytomegalovirus exposure and HLA in healthy donors (dated by TCRdb to 2015 to 2018). Background for the entire study: In an earlier analysis of roughly 590 of the donors, 276 Gb of sequence data and 120 million or so unique TCR beta sequences from 180 million or so T cells were reported. On average, 235,054 unique TCR beta nucleotide sequences were sequenced per donor among some 430 genotyped donors of the cohort, with 15% to 20% of those sequences being non-productive. Class I and class II HLA loci were covered by the typing at four-digit resolution. In a later analysis, previously published TCR beta repertoires from 500 to 750 donors were re-analyzed and high-resolution HLA genotyping was added so that TCR occurrence patterns could be studied. Donor age, sex, ethnicity and CMV serostatus were compiled alongside the repertoire data. An earlier analysis of 587 of the donors used high-throughput TCR beta sequencing to judge whether each TCR beta V gene segment behaved as functional or pseudogenic. Typing coverage varied by locus: about 620-630 donors for A, B, C, DRB1 and DQB1; approximately 500 for DQA1; 606 for DPA1; 450 to 480 for DPB1. About 330 gigabases of sequencing data and 75 million to 85 million unique TCR sequences made up an early release that covered 640 HLA-typed donors. The study used immunosequencing to profile the T cell repertoires of approximately 630 subjects and linked those repertoires to cytomegalovirus serostatus. The study aimed to test whether signatures of past pathogen exposure could be identified by cataloging public T cell receptors. The genetic ancestry cluster associated with self-reported Caucasian donors included over 80% of the roughly 400 genotyped donors. A later genetic analysis used genome-wide SNP genotypes for about 60% of the 666 donors, treating that subset as a discovery cohort. In the later analysis, no new phenotypic data were used to find candidate immune exposures; instead, reliance was placed on TCR beta sequences and their occurrence across donors. Because of strong linkage in the cohort, roughly five DR-DQ haplotypes were treated as single units for association and clustering. All discovery cohort repertoires had been generated using a single sequencing platform. In addition to the first cohort of 650 to 800 subjects, a separate validation cohort of 100 to 150 different subjects was used. The study combined high-throughput TCR immunosequencing, statistical association of individual TCRs with disease status, and machine learning to predict cytomegalovirus infection status.

CDR1 is given as SGHVS and CDR2 as FQNEAQ, both from the germline V gene. The CDR3 numbers 13 residues from cysteine through phenylalanine. Of the read, only the CDR3 DNA is kept; its 39 bases are in frame from base 1. V sheds 1 base and J sheds 3 bases, leaving 6 bases between their ends. This clone was detected once. The specificity of this receptor is unknown. Qualities for individual bases were not recorded, and no much larger clone is one base off. The cohort was made up of several hundred healthy bone marrow donors. All cohort members were sampled while nominally healthy, although unrecorded immune exposures were likely present. The donor was CMV seronegative and belonged to the group of under 400 seronegative cohort members. A peripheral blood sample was provided by each donor, and peripheral blood mononuclear cells were used for TCR beta sequencing. Genomic DNA extraction from the blood cell samples was performed with the Qiagen DNeasy Blood Extraction Kit.

Library preparation was by the immunoSEQ multiplex PCR assay. For the multiplex PCR, a mixture combining 60 forward primers for TCR Vbeta segments and 13 reverse primers for TCR Jbeta segments was used. The CDR3 region of rearranged TCR beta genes was amplified from genomic DNA by a multiplex PCR assay. On the Illumina HiSeq System, the amplified TCR beta libraries were sequenced as 87-base-pair reads. Processing in the source paper ran as follows. A later analysis tallied tens of millions of unique TCR beta chains across the 550 to 850 repertoires, and 10 million to 11 million of those chains were shared by two or more donors. To remove PCR and sequencing errors, raw reads were error-corrected and collapsed into unique sequences using a nearest-neighbor algorithm that merged closely related sequences. To assign V, D and J gene segments, CDR3 sequences were aligned to IMGT reference sequences. For a sequence to be retained, a match of at least six nucleotides was required to both a V gene segment and a J gene segment. Rearrangements were classified as productive when the CDR3 lacked stop codons and remained in frame with V and J, and all other rearrangements were classified as non-productive. Following IMGT convention, CDR3 was defined as the stretch from the second conserved V-encoded cysteine to the conserved J-encoded phenylalanine. The earlier analysis of more than 450 of the donors excluded sequences that lacked an unambiguous match to a single V gene segment. An earlier analysis of around 600 of the donors classified V segments as functional when productive rearrangements were above 56.7% and as segregating when the standard deviation between donors was above 5%. A statistical classification framework was developed to diagnose cytomegalovirus status using the catalog of TCR beta chain sequences. A later analysis assigned V and J genes by comparing TCR nucleotide sequences with IMGT/GENE-DB human TR gene sequences. The TCRdist pipeline was used in a later analysis to assign CDR3 sequences and most-parsimonious VDJ recombination scenarios. In a later analysis, each TCR beta chain was defined by its CDR3 amino acid sequence together with its V-gene family, and reads lacking a unique V-gene family were excluded. As a way to deal with suspected cross-contamination and a sequencing artifact, a later analysis dropped 450 to 600 nucleotide sequences that were highly shared and had low generation probability. A later analysis calculated a clonal expansion index for each public chain from normalized within-repertoire ranks of inferred template counts. In a later analysis, generation probabilities were computed with a VDJ recombination model fitted to out-of-frame rearrangements, and the resulting probabilities were checked against IGoR. In a later analysis, hypergeometric tests were used to score TCR-TCR, TCR-HLA and TCR-CMV co-occurrence, with a repertoire-size bias correction applied to TCR pairs. False discovery rates were estimated in a later analysis by permuting HLA or CMV assignments 20 times. In a later analysis, co-occurring TCRs were grouped using DBSCAN, with TCRdist sequence similarity added in when clustering inside HLA-allele-positive subsets. Repertoires with fewer than 30,000 or more than 120,000 public chains were left out of co-occurrence clustering, as were five repertoires with anomalous nucleotide sharing. TCRdb's version of the immuneACCESS table is confined to in-frame rearrangements and falls short of the full clone set. An unresolved V gene accounts for under half of the shortfall where checked; the remainder is of unknown origin. Clonal size and the V and J genes are those of that table, whereas D and trimming came from the DNA. The sample table lists around 170,000 clones, about 80% of them with a count of one. The top ten constitute about 1.9% of the sample.

The study at large found these results: Several of the top co-occurrence clusters appeared to be linked to parvovirus B19, influenza, CMV and Epstein-Barr virus, according to a later analysis. When HLA alleles, especially DR and DQ, strongly co-occurred, TCR associations were difficult to assign to individual alleles. In an earlier analysis of some 500 of the donors, most TCR beta V segments appeared in productive rearrangements about 87% or about 30% of the time, broadly matching IMGT annotations. CMV serostatus was the only immune exposure information available for the cohort. A later analysis found that most CMV-associated TCR beta chains appeared HLA-restricted, with HLA associations seemingly driven largely by CMV exposure. The study gave a list of around 170 TCR beta chains associated with cytomegalovirus. A further reported finding was that TCR beta sequences accurately predicted the HLA-A and HLA-B alleles for most subjects in the first cohort. An association between a missense DCLRE1C variant and V-gene and J-gene trimming of TCR beta chains was found in a later genetic analysis and replicated in an independent cohort. The authors suggested that the approach could potentially be extended to other disease states and immunological phenotypes. In vitro tests confirmed that a few of the cytomegalovirus-associated TCR beta chains recognize cytomegalovirus antigens. Most TCR sequences were observed very rarely across donors, whereas some public TCRs were present in many individuals. Because HLA typing was unavailable for some donors at each locus, only the typed subset was used in association tests. In a later analysis, some 18,000 TCR beta sequences were associated with specific HLA alleles at a false discovery rate of 0.05. The cohort was sequenced for TCR beta chains only, and without alpha or paired-chain data the features that could be detected were limited. Presence/absence analyses assumed roughly uniform sequencing depth across donors, an assumption that may not hold. A group of highly shared sequence variants was considered likely to be a technical artifact of the sequencing pipeline. Over 15 rarely observed V segments, including chromosome 9 orphons, were excluded from the earlier analysis of about 610 of the donors because counts were too low. According to a later genetic analysis, donors in an Asian-associated ancestry cluster had fewer N-insertions in productive TCRs than the approximately 650-donor mean. Some IMGT-functional V segments, including TRBV6-2 and TRBV6-3, could not be told apart with the 87-base-pair reads, so those segments were excluded. Linkage disequilibrium might explain the correlated functional status among segregating V segments, but an unknown experimental factor could not be excluded. A later analysis found that HLA-associated TCR beta chains were more clonally expanded and had lower generation probabilities than equally common non-associated chains. In a later analysis, the rate of TCR association differed among HLA loci, with DRB1 alleles having the most associated TCRs and HLA-C alleles having the fewest. The classifier was reported to diagnose cytomegalovirus status with high specificity and sensitivity in both the original and validation cohorts.

The V gene is TRBV7-8 and the J gene is TRBJ1-2, with an unclear D gene assignment. Sequenced material: PBMCs. This clonotype originated in a young woman in good health and CMV-seronegative. The nucleotides read TGTGCCAGCAGCTTAGACGGGGACTATGGCTACACCTTC. Translated, it gives CASSLDGDYGYTF. Extended through the reference TRBV7-8 and TRBJ1-2 proteins, this CDR3 yields the full variable domain: GAGVSQSPRYKVAKRGQDVALRCDPISGHVSLFWYQQALGQGPEFLTYFQNEAQLDKSGLPSDRFFAERPEGSVSTLKIQRTQQEDSAVYLCASSLDGDYGYTFGSGTRLTVV.